Shown below are 31 T cell receptor beta chains from a single sample sequenced in a study of T cells in women clearing cervical HPV infection (dated by TCRdb to 2016 to 2019). Library method: the immunoSEQ multiplex PCR assay. Not all clones reach the TCRdb copy of this immuneACCESS table, which keeps in-frame sequences only. Checked studies attribute under half of the gap to unresolved V genes and leave the rest unexplained. The table for this sample lists roughly 22,000 clones. The ten largest account for 12% of the sample. Sequenced material: blood buffy coat. The receptors were sampled from a woman aged 18-70 years with a cervical HPV16 infection that either progressed to CIN3+ or cleared (not recorded which).

Worth noting for this clone: The DNA ends 3 residues before the CDR3 does, and the rest of the CDR3 is filled in from the germline J gene. V usage is TRBV10-3 and J usage is TRBJ1-4; TRBD1 agrees at 10 bases. CDR1 is ENHRY, CDR2 SYGVKD, per germline. The CDR3 has 14 residues. With 6 bases clipped from V and 5 bases from J, the junction kept 3 bases outside the gene matches. The CDR3 sequence is CAISRTGGNEKLFF. CDR3 bases read: TGTGCCATCAGCCGGACAGGGGGAAATGAAAAA.

A remark on this clone: The CDR3 end is not reached by the read, which stops 3 residues before it; the germline J gene fills it in. The genes are TRBV7-6 and TRBJ1-2; a possible D gene is TRBD1 (5 bases). The germline gives CDR1 SGHVS, CDR2 FNYEAQ. The length of the CDR3 is 18 residues. The CDR3 loop is CASSLGLAGGLSYNDYTF. The CDR3 bases that were read are TGTGCCAGCAGCTTGGGACTAGCGGGAGGCCTATCTTACAATGAC.

As to this clone: Read coverage stops 3 residues before the CDR3 terminus; the germline J gene supplies the remainder. V usage is TRBV7-6 and J usage is TRBJ2-5; D perhaps matches TRBD2 (6 bases). Germline lookup yields CDR1 SGHVS and CDR2 FNYEAQ. This CDR3 spans 15 amino acids. V dropped 1 base and J dropped 0 bases, with 9 bases sitting between them. The sequenced CDR3 bases are TGTGCCAGCAGCTTAGTTGGGGGGAACCAAGAGACC. Translating gives CASSLVGGNQET. The CDR3 reads in full as CASSLVGGNQETQYF.

CDR3 residues: CASSYGGNEKLFF. Partial CDR3 DNA: TGTGCCAGCAGCTACGGGGGGAATGAAAAG. The rearrangement links TRBV6-2 or TRBV6-3 to TRBJ2-2; TRBD2 aligns across 7 bases. The CDR3 goes on 3 residues after the read ends, and that part is filled in from the germline J gene. CDR3 length: 13 residues. CDR1 is MNHEY and CDR2 is SVGEGT in the germline V gene.

With respect to this clone: The CDR3 goes on 3 residues after the read ends, and that part is filled in from the germline J gene. The chain uses TRBV14 and TRBJ1-4; D is ambiguous. Trimming removed 8 bases at V and 8 bases at J, with 15 bases between. The length of the CDR3 is 13 residues. Germline values: CDR1 SGHDN, CDR2 FVKESK. The CDR3 loop is CASDTTVPEKLFF. CDR3 DNA, as far as it was read: TGTGCCAGCGACACCACAGTCCCCGAAAAA.

CDR3 amino acids: CASPFVDGETAFF. The covered CDR3 bases are TGTGCCAGTCCCTTCGTAGACGGGGAGACA. V usage is TRBV19 and J usage is TRBJ1-1, with D unresolved. The read falls 3 residues short of the CDR3 end, and the missing part is taken from the germline J gene. CDR3 length: 13 residues. Germline CDR1 reads LNHDA; CDR2 reads SQIVND (reference sequence).

A word on this clone: The DNA ends 3 residues before the CDR3 does, and the rest of the CDR3 is filled in from the germline J gene. The V and J genes are TRBV5-4 and TRBJ2-5; the match to TRBD2 covers 8 bases. The germline V gene has CDR1 SGHNT and CDR2 YYREEE (reference sequence). This CDR3 contains 14 residues. V lost 2 bases, J lost 7 bases, and 7 bases stayed unmatched. The CDR3 region is CASSFGGGTGTQYF. Incomplete CDR3 DNA: TGTGCCAGCAGCTTCGGGGGGGGCACCGGGACC.

Details on this clone: The read ends 3 residues shy of where the CDR3 ends; the end is completed using the germline J gene. The genes are TRBV18 and TRBJ2-3, with D perhaps matching TRBD1 (5 bases). The CDR3 length is 14 residues. CDR1 and CDR2 (germline): KGHSH, LQKENI. The CDR3 is CASSPAGWKETQYF. CDR3 DNA, as far as it was read: TGTGCCAGCTCACCGGCAGGGTGGAAGGAGACG. The whole variable domain, remainder taken from reference TRBV18 and TRBJ2-3, is NAGVMQNPRHLVRRRGQEARLRCSPMKGHSHVYWYRQLPEEGLKFMVYLQKENIIDESGMPKERFSAEFPKEGPSILRIQQVVRGDSAAYFCASSPAGWKETQYFGPGTRLTVL.

A remark on this clone: Sequencing ends 3 residues short of the CDR3 end; the germline J gene provides the rest. The J gene is TRBJ2-3, the V gene TRBV9, with 7 bases matching TRBD2. Germline assignment: CDR1 SGDLS and CDR2 YYNGEE. This CDR3 has 13 amino acids. Unmatched junction bases numbered 1, after V lost 5 bases and J lost 1 base. The DNA read from the CDR3 is TGTGCCAGCAGTCGGGGGGGCACAGATACG. Translating gives CASSRGGTDT. The whole CDR3 sequence reads CASSRGGTDTQYF.

On this clone itself: The read terminates 3 residues ahead of where the CDR3 ends, so the germline J gene completes it. The chain employs TRBV7-2 and TRBJ1-2; 9 bases fit TRBD1. CDR1 and CDR2 from the germline V gene are SGHTA and FQGNSA. This CDR3 contains 15 residues. With V trimmed by 5 bases and J by 5 bases, 9 bases remained unmatched. CDR3 DNA (partial): TGTGCCAGCAGCCACCCTGGGACAGGGAAATATGGC. Translated: CASSHPGTGKYG. The whole CDR3 sequence reads CASSHPGTGKYGYTF.

A word on this clone: The sequence runs out 3 residues before the end of the CDR3; the remainder is reconstructed from the germline J gene. Within the sample, other DNA sequences also encode this same CDR3. J is TRBJ2-5 and V is TRBV7-2; 7 bases match TRBD2. The CDR3 has 15 residues. V was pared by 5 bases and J by 6 bases, with 12 bases of the junction left unmatched. Germline assignment: CDR1 SGHTA and CDR2 FQGNSA. CDR3 residues: CASSGAGGGGKTQYF. CDR3 bases read: TGTGCCAGCAGCGGGGCGGGTGGGGGGGGAAAGACC.

Remarks on this clone: The DNA ends 3 residues before the CDR3 does, and the rest of the CDR3 is filled in from the germline J gene. The gene calls are TRBV7-9 and TRBJ1-1; 9 bases match TRBD1. The CDR3 sequence is 15 residues long. Germline assignment: CDR1 SEHNR and CDR2 FQNEAQ (reference sequence). V trimming: 4 bases; J trimming: 5 bases; junction bases outside the gene matches: 8. CDR3 DNA (partial): TGTGCCAGCAGCTCCTGGACAGGGGCCATGACTGAA. Translation: CASSSWTGAMTE. The full CDR3 reads CASSSWTGAMTEAFF. The entire variable domain, with the rest obtained from reference TRBV7-9 and TRBJ1-1, is as follows: DTGVSQNPRHKITKRGQNVTFRCDPISEHNRLYWYRQTLGQGPEFLTYFQNEAQLEKSRLLSDRFSAERPKGSFSTLEIQRTEQGDSAMYLCASSSWTGAMTEAFFGQGTRLTVV.

As concerns this clone: Read sequence stops 3 residues before the CDR3 end, and the germline J gene provides the missing end. The V and J genes are TRBV5-4 and TRBJ2-4, with 8 bases identical to TRBD1. Germline CDR1 is SGHNT and CDR2 is YYREEE (reference sequence). The CDR3 sequence is 13 residues long. The CDR3 protein is CASSRQGTYGQYF. The sequenced CDR3 bases are TGTGCCAGCAGCCGACAGGGGACCTATGGT. The entire variable domain, with the rest obtained from reference TRBV5-4 and TRBJ2-4, is as follows: ETGVTQSPTHLIKTRGQQVTLRCSSQSGHNTVSWYQQALGQGPQFIFQYYREEENGRGNFPPRFSGLQFPNYSSELNVNALELDDSALYLCASSRQGTYGQYFGAGTRLSVL.

On this clone itself: The CDR3 is cut off 3 residues early in the read; its end comes from the germline J gene. The chain combines TRBV5-1 with TRBJ2-3; the match to TRBD1 covers 10 bases. This CDR3 has 15 amino acids. The germline V gene has CDR1 SGHRS and CDR2 YFSETQ. CDR3: CASSPAGTGAETQYF. The DNA read from the CDR3 is TGCGCCAGCAGCCCGGCCGGGACAGGGGCGGAGACG.

With respect to this clone: The CDR3 end falls 3 residues outside the read, so it is completed with the germline J gene. V usage is TRBV7-9 and J usage is TRBJ2-4; D possibly corresponds to TRBD2 (6 bases). This CDR3 region has 13 residues. Germline CDR1 and CDR2: SEHNR and FQNEAQ (reference sequence). The part of the CDR3 DNA that was read is TGTGCCAGCAGCTTAGCGGAGGGCTATGGT. This translates into CASSLAEGYG. The full CDR3 protein reads CASSLAEGYGQYF.

Comment on this clone: The sequenced fragment ends 3 residues before the CDR3 boundary, so the rest is inferred from the germline J gene. The chain is built from TRBV6-1 and TRBJ2-7, with D perhaps matching TRBD1 (6 bases). V was cut by 3 bases and J by 2 bases, with 11 bases left in between. Germline V gene sequence: CDR1 MNHNS, CDR2 SASEGT. The CDR3 has 14 amino acids. Incomplete CDR3 DNA: TGTGCCAGCAGTGATTTACAGGGTCCCTACGAG. Its protein is CASSDLQGPYE. The CDR3 in full is CASSDLQGPYEQYF.

On this clone itself: Read sequence stops 3 residues before the CDR3 end, and the germline J gene provides the missing end. The chain carries TRBV5-1 and TRBJ2-2; 9 positions match TRBD1. CDR3 length equals 15 residues. Germline values: CDR1 SGHRS, CDR2 YFSETQ. V lost 4 bases to trimming and J lost 7 bases; unmatched junction nucleotides: 8. CDR3: CASSPGTGINGELFF. Incomplete CDR3 DNA: TGCGCCAGCAGCCCCGGGACAGGGATTAACGGGGAG. The whole variable domain, filled in from reference TRBV5-1 and TRBJ2-2, reads KAGVTQTPRYLIKTRGQQVTLSCSPISGHRSVSWYQQTPGQGLQFLFEYFSETQRNKGNFPGRFSGRQFSNSRSEMNVSTLELGDSALYLCASSPGTGINGELFFGEGSRLTVL.

Regarding this clone: Read coverage stops 3 residues before the CDR3 terminus; the germline J gene supplies the remainder. The chain links TRBV5-4 to TRBJ2-7, with 8 bases fitting TRBD1. The trim removed 1 base at V and 5 bases at J, leaving 5 bases unmatched. This CDR3 is built from 14 residues. The V gene's germline CDR1 is SGHNT and CDR2 YYREEE (reference sequence). The CDR3 loop reads CASSLYQGANEQYF. The covered CDR3 bases are TGTGCCAGCAGCTTGTACCAGGGGGCGAACGAG.

To note about this clone: The read ends 3 residues before the CDR3 terminus; that terminus is restored from the germline J gene. The V call is TRBV5-1, the J call TRBJ2-2, with TRBD1 identical over 11 bases. CDR1 and CDR2 from the germline V gene are SGHRS and YFSETQ. The CDR3 has 18 residues. CDR3 DNA, as far as it was read: TGCGCCAGCAGCTTGGTCGGGACAGGGGGGGATGGGGCCAACGTG. This gives the protein CASSLVGTGGDGANV. The CDR3 in its entirety is CASSLVGTGGDGANVLFF.

On this clone: The read terminates 3 residues before the CDR3 end, so the remaining end is supplied by the germline J gene. The rearrangement joins TRBV20-1 to TRBJ2-7; TRBD1 might be the D (6 bases). The CDR3 spans 14 residues. Trimming removed 3 bases from V and 4 bases from J, with 16 bases in between. CDR1 is DFQATT, CDR2 SNEGSKA, per germline (reference sequence). This chain's CDR3 is CSASRVGGGYEQYF. CDR3 DNA (partial): TGCAGTGCTAGCCGTGTTGGGGGCGGGTACGAG.

Regarding this clone: The read falls 3 residues short of the CDR3 end, and the missing part is taken from the germline J gene. The chain recombines TRBV7-9 with TRBJ1-2, with D possibly being TRBD1 (6 bases). Germline V gene lookup returns CDR1 SEHNR and CDR2 FQNEAQ (reference sequence). The length of the CDR3 is 15 residues. The sequenced CDR3 bases are TGTGCCAGCAGGCCTCAACGGGGGGCCGCCAACGAC. Translation: CASRPQRGAAND. In full, the CDR3 is CASRPQRGAANDYTF.

A note on this clone: Coverage ceases 3 residues before the CDR3 finishes, and the germline J gene fills in the end. This chain uses TRBV19 with TRBJ1-5, with TRBD1 matching 7 bases. This CDR3 has 15 amino acids. CDR1 and CDR2 from the germline V gene are LNHDA and SQIVND (reference sequence). J lost 5 bases, V lost 6 bases, and 10 bases had no gene match. CDR3 DNA (partial): TGTGCCAGTAGGAGCCAAGGGGGCCGTCATCAGCCC. The encoded protein is CASRSQGGRHQP. In full, the CDR3 reads CASRSQGGRHQPQHF.

In regard to this clone: Read data end 3 residues before the CDR3 end; the end is taken from the germline J gene. V usage is TRBV10-1 and J usage is TRBJ2-5; tentative D call: TRBD2 (6 bases). Trimming removed 4 bases at V and 4 bases at J, with 7 bases between. The CDR3 is 12 amino acids. In germline, CDR1 is WNHNN, CDR2 SYGVQD (reference sequence). CDR3 region: CASSGGVETQYF. The sequenced CDR3 bases are TGCGCCAGCAGTGGGGGGGTAGAGACC.

A note on this clone: Sequencing ends 3 residues short of the CDR3 end; the germline J gene provides the rest. This chain joins TRBV30 and TRBJ2-3; 8 bases map to TRBD1. The CDR3 spans 14 residues. The V gene's germline CDR1 is GTSNPN and CDR2 SVGIG (reference sequence). The CDR3 bases that were read are TGTGCCTGGAGTCCTCGGACAGGGAAAGAGACG. Translated, it gives CAWSPRTGKET. The full CDR3 protein reads CAWSPRTGKETQYF.

On this clone itself: The sequenced fragment ends 3 residues before the CDR3 boundary, so the rest is inferred from the germline J gene. The rearrangement links TRBV14 to TRBJ2-3, with 7 bases aligning to TRBD1. Germline V gene lookup returns CDR1 SGHDN and CDR2 FVKESK. This CDR3 has 15 residues. The sequenced part of the CDR3 DNA is TGTGCCAGCAGCCAACAATCAGGGGGACGAGAGACG. It codes for CASSQQSGGRET. The whole CDR3 is CASSQQSGGRETQYF.

Points on this clone: The read gets to within 3 residues of the CDR3 end, and the germline J gene fills in the rest. This chain connects TRBV20-1 to TRBJ2-3; D not resolved. Between the trimmed V and J ends, which lost 3 bases and 7 bases, there was a span of 8 bases. The CDR3 spans 11 residues. Germline V CDR1 and CDR2: DFQATT, SNEGSKA (reference sequence). CDR3 in amino acids: CSASLVYTQYF. CDR3 bases read: TGCAGTGCTAGTCTCGTTTATACG.

Remarks on this clone: One end of the junction fails to match germline, which may point to a read error. The CDR3 end falls 3 residues outside the read, so it is completed with the germline J gene. Distinct nucleotide sequences in the sample also encode this CDR3. This chain links TRBV2 with TRBJ1-3; 7 nucleotides align to TRBD1. CDR1 and CDR2 (germline): SNHLY, FYNNEI. The CDR3 spans 14 residues. The sequenced CDR3 bases are TGTGCCAGCAGAGGGACAGACGTCGGAAACACA. Translated, it gives CASRGTDVGNT. The complete CDR3 reads CASRGTDVGNTIYF.

Comment on this clone: The read is 3 residues too short to cover the CDR3 end, so that end is filled in from the germline J gene. The V and J genes are TRBV19 and TRBJ2-5, with D maybe TRBD2 (6 bases). The CDR3 consists of 15 residues. CDR1 and CDR2 (germline): LNHDA, SQIVND (reference sequence). The V and J ends lost 4 bases and 2 bases respectively, with 14 bases between them. The part of the CDR3 DNA that was read is TGTGCCAGTAGTACAACGGGGACTCCTCAAGAGACC. The encoded protein is CASSTTGTPQET. The CDR3 in its entirety is CASSTTGTPQETQYF.

Turning to this clone: From the germline J gene comes the end of the CDR3, since the read stops 3 residues before it. This chain uses TRBV28 with TRBJ1-2; 8 bases align to TRBD1. CDR1 and CDR2 from the germline V gene are MDHEN and SYDVKM. The CDR3 runs 15 residues. The J segment lost 7 bases and the V segment lost 2 bases, leaving 9 bases of the junction unmatched. The DNA read from the CDR3 is TGTGCCAGCAGTTTAGACGACAGGGGTAGGGGTGGC. Translation: CASSLDDRGRGG. The CDR3, in full, reads CASSLDDRGRGGYTF.

Worth noting for this clone: The missing CDR3 end, 3 residues past where the read stops, is filled in from the germline J gene. V usage is TRBV4-1 and J usage is TRBJ2-2, with 12 bases that match TRBD1. The J segment lost 6 bases and the V segment lost 4 bases, leaving 6 bases of the junction unmatched. This CDR3 is built from 16 residues. Looked up from germline, CDR1 is MGHRA and CDR2 is YSYEKL. Partial CDR3 DNA: TGCGCCAGCAGCCCGGGACAGGGGGCAATGGCCGGGGAG. Translated, it gives CASSPGQGAMAGE. The full CDR3 protein is CASSPGQGAMAGELFF.

The covered CDR3 bases are TGTGCCAGCAGCCGCGGCGACAGGGAACAGCCC. It is translated as CASSRGDREQP. The full CDR3 protein reads CASSRGDREQPQHF. The chain joins TRBV12-3 or TRBV12-4 to TRBJ1-5; 7 positions agree with TRBD1. The read terminates 3 residues ahead of where the CDR3 ends, so the germline J gene completes it. The trim removed 6 bases at V and 7 bases at J, leaving 9 bases unmatched. The CDR3 is 14 amino acids.